One and the same sample provided the 21 T cell receptor beta chains below, sequenced in a study of blood T cell repertoires in COVID-19. Profiled with immunoSEQ multiplex PCR; TCRdb holds only in-frame clones, not every one. The data contain over 100,000 clones, roughly nine tenths of them seen just once; the ten biggest clones take up 5.1%. The source material was peripheral blood. The source is a human donor in a cohort sampled during active COVID-19.

The chain recombines TRBV20-1 with TRBJ2-3; D is perhaps TRBD2 (5 bases). Germline CDR1 and CDR2: DFQATT and SNEGSKA (reference sequence). The V end lost 3 bases, the J end lost 4 bases, and 14 bases lay between the germline ends. The CDR3 length is 14 residues. In nucleotides, the CDR3 is TGCAGTGCTAGTCCGTCGGGGTGGGCAGATACGCAGTATTTT. Translation: CSASPSGWADTQYF.

This chain connects TRBV28 to TRBJ2-3; tentative D call: TRBD1 (6 bases). V was clipped by 7 bases and J by 4 bases, with 12 bases between them. The CDR3 totals 13 residues. Germline loops: CDR1 MDHEN, CDR2 SYDVKM. This CDR3 reads CASNQGNADTQYF. The CDR3 nucleotides read TGTGCCAGCAATCAGGGGAACGCAGATACGCAGTATTTT. The entire variable domain, with the rest obtained from reference TRBV28 and TRBJ2-3, is as follows: DVKVTQSSRYLVKRTGEKVFLECVQDMDHENMFWYRQDPGLGLRLIYFSYDVKMKEKGDIPEGYSVSREKKERFSLILESASTNQTSMYLCASNQGNADTQYFGPGTRLTVL.

A single count supports this clone. This chain links TRBV7-2 with TRBJ2-7, with 7 positions matching TRBD1. V trimming: 4 bases; J trimming: 3 bases; junction bases outside the gene matches: 9. The CDR3 totals 15 residues. Germline V CDR1 and CDR2: SGHTA, FQGNSA. DNA of the CDR3: TGTGCCAGCAGCTCCCGTCGGGACAGACTCTACGAGCAGTACTTC. Amino acid sequence: CASSSRRDRLYEQYF.

The chain employs TRBV28 and TRBJ1-3, with no clear D. The CDR3 is 11 residues long. The ends were cut back, 5 bases at V and 4 bases at J, with 3 bases in the middle. Per germline, CDR1 MDHEN and CDR2 SYDVKM. The CDR3 sequence is CASSRGNTIYF. DNA of the CDR3: TGTGCCAGCAGTCGGGGAAACACCATATATTTT.

The J gene is TRBJ1-1, the V gene TRBV28, with TRBD1 matching over 8 bases. CDR1 and CDR2 (germline): MDHEN, SYDVKM. V lost 1 base, J lost 8 bases, and 9 bases stayed unmatched. The CDR3 is made up of 15 amino acids. The chain's CDR3 is CASSLLGQGIGEAFF. DNA for the CDR3: TGTGCCAGCAGTTTATTAGGACAGGGAATTGGAGAAGCTTTCTTT.

The chain links TRBV2 to TRBJ2-3; TRBD2 matches 8 bases. The J segment lost 1 base and the V segment lost 2 bases, leaving 8 bases of the junction unmatched. CDR3 length equals 17 residues. The germline V gene encodes CDR1 SNHLY and CDR2 FYNNEI. The CDR3 region has the DNA TGTGCCAGCAGTGAATGGGGGACTAGTACCGGCACAGATACGCAGTATTTT. It specifies CASSEWGTSTGTDTQYF.

The J gene is TRBJ2-1, the V gene TRBV9; tentatively, D is TRBD2 (6 bases). The ends were cut back, 4 bases at V and 8 bases at J, with 16 bases in the middle. The germline V gene has CDR1 SGDLS and CDR2 YYNGEE. The CDR3 consists of 14 residues. The CDR3 DNA is TGTGCCAGCAGCCCCTACCGGGAGAGGGATGAGCAGTTCTTC. Protein: CASSPYRERDEQFF.

Notes on this clone: This same CDR3 is encoded by further DNA sequences in the sample. This chain uses TRBV9 with TRBJ2-5, with a possible D match to TRBD2 (5 bases). This CDR3 comprises 13 residues. Trimming took off 2 bases at V and 4 bases at J, with 9 bases between the two ends. Germline loops: CDR1 SGDLS, CDR2 YYNGEE. In DNA, the CDR3 is TGTGCCAGCAGCGTGGGCGGGCGAGAGACCCAGTACTTC. This codes for CASSVGGRETQYF.

The J gene is TRBJ2-1, the V gene TRBV10-3; 7 positions match TRBD1. The CDR3 extends over 15 amino acids. Losses at the gene ends were 4 bases for V and 3 bases for J; bases not matched to a gene: 6. CDR1 and CDR2 (germline): ENHRY, SYGVKD. The CDR3 DNA reads as TGTGCCATCAGTGCAAGGACAGGTGACTACAATGAGCAGTTCTTC. Protein sequence: CAISARTGDYNEQFF.

V usage is TRBV2 and J usage is TRBJ1-5, with 7 nucleotides matching TRBD1. The CDR3 consists of 17 residues. Germline CDR1 is SNHLY and CDR2 is FYNNEI. The trim removed 4 bases at V and 5 bases at J, leaving 14 bases unmatched. The CDR3: CASSASVGTAVDQPQHF. The CDR3 DNA reads as TGTGCCAGCAGTGCCTCGGTCGGGACAGCGGTCGATCAGCCCCAGCATTTT.

In this sample, this clone turned up once. V and J are TRBV9 and TRBJ1-3, with TRBD1 matching over 12 bases. CDR3 length equals 16 residues. Germline-derived CDR1 and CDR2 are SGDLS and YYNGEE. Germline trimming cut 3 bases from V and 2 bases from J; bases unmatched to any gene: 3. The CDR3 reads CASSEGQGAAGNTIYF. The CDR3 DNA follows: TGTGCCAGCAGCGAGGGACAGGGGGCGGCTGGAAACACCATATATTTT.

This chain links TRBV4-3 with TRBJ2-7; weak D call: TRBD1 (5 bases). The CDR3 has 14 residues. Trimming shortened V by 5 bases and J by 1 base, and 12 bases separated the two germline ends. Germline CDR1 and CDR2: LGHNA and YSLEER. CDR3 loop: CASSARQRSYEQYF. The CDR3 DNA follows: TGCGCCAGCAGCGCCCGACAGCGTTCCTACGAGCAGTACTTC.

The rearrangement links TRBV4-1 to TRBJ2-1; 8 bases match TRBD2. Germline V gives CDR1 MGHRA, CDR2 YSYEKL. Trimming took 0 bases from V and 6 from J; bases not matched to a gene: 10. The length of the CDR3 is 17 residues. Here the CDR3 reads CASSQELAGNFINEQFF. CDR3 DNA: TGCGCCAGCAGCCAAGAATTAGCGGGAAATTTTATCAATGAGCAGTTCTTC.

A few counts support this clone. The chain recombines TRBV10-3 with TRBJ2-7, with D perhaps matching TRBD1 (6 bases). With 10 bases removed from V and 4 bases from J, the gap between germline ends came to 20 bases. This CDR3 spans 14 amino acids. Germline V gene data show CDR1 as ENHRY and CDR2 as SYGVKD. The CDR3 spells CATISISGVYEQYF. The CDR3 nucleotides are TGTGCCACCATCAGTATATCAGGGGTATACGAGCAGTACTTC.

This clone occurred once. The CDR3 here is CAISQGGFNEKLFF. In DNA form, the CDR3 reads TGTGCCATCAGTCAGGGCGGTTTTAATGAAAAACTGTTTTTT. This chain uses TRBV10-3 with TRBJ1-4, with a tentative D call TRBD1 (5 bases). Germline-derived CDR1 and CDR2 are ENHRY and SYGVKD. The V gene lost 5 bases and the J gene lost 4 bases, with 11 bases spanning the gap. This CDR3 has 14 amino acids.

V usage is TRBV6-2 or TRBV6-3 and J usage is TRBJ2-2; 10 bases align to TRBD2. V dropped 5 bases and J dropped 5; count of bases not matched to a gene: 14. This CDR3 is built from 18 residues. Germline V gives CDR1 MNHEY, CDR2 SVGEGT. CDR3 DNA sequence: TGTGCCAGCAGTCGCTTGCAAGCGGGGGGGGCGCGGACCGGGGAGCTGTTTTTT. Encoded protein: CASSRLQAGGARTGELFF.

The chain is built from TRBV7-3 and TRBJ1-1; D is ambiguous. This CDR3 region has 13 residues. CDR1 SGHTA and CDR2 FQGTGA come from the germline V gene. Trimming left V 6 bases short and J 1 base short, with 9 bases between. The CDR3 sequence: CASRLGENTEAFF. As DNA, the CDR3 is TGTGCCAGCAGACTGGGCGAGAACACTGAAGCTTTCTTT.

The chain recombines TRBV2 with TRBJ1-2; TRBD1 matches at 10 bases. The CDR3 length is 13 residues. With V trimmed by 7 bases and J by 11 bases, 10 bases remained unmatched. Germline V gene sequence: CDR1 SNHLY, CDR2 FYNNEI. The CDR3 spells CASTFTTGGSYTF. In DNA, the CDR3 is TGTGCCAGCACATTTACGACAGGGGGCAGTTACACCTTC.

The rearrangement uses TRBV11-2 and TRBJ1-1; a weak D match, TRBD1 (6 bases). The CDR3 consists of 14 residues. With 3 bases removed from V and 5 bases from J, the gap between germline ends came to 13 bases. Germline assignment: CDR1 SGHAT and CDR2 FQNNGV. The CDR3 is CASSFRGAQTEAFF. The CDR3 DNA follows: TGTGCCAGCAGCTTTCGGGGGGCGCAGACTGAAGCTTTCTTT. Variable domain in full (rest from reference TRBV11-2 and TRBJ1-1): EAGVAQSPRYKIIEKRQSVAFWCNPISGHATLYWYQQILGQGPKLLIQFQNNGVVDDSQLPKDRFSAERLKGVDSTLKIQPAKLEDSAVYLCASSFRGAQTEAFFGQGTRLTVV.

The rearrangement links TRBV7-6 to TRBJ1-2, with D unclear. Germline CDR1 and CDR2: SGHVS and FNYEAQ. Between the trimmed V and J ends, which lost 5 bases and 3 bases, there was a span of 19 bases. The CDR3 spans 16 residues. The CDR3 loop is CASSPRRSRRDYGYTF. The CDR3 bases are TGTGCCAGCAGCCCGAGGAGATCTAGGCGGGACTATGGCTACACCTTC.

V usage is TRBV28 and J usage is TRBJ2-3; 7 positions agree with TRBD1. The V segment lost 5 bases and the J segment 2 bases; nucleotides outside the gene matches: 7. The CDR3 extends over 15 amino acids. The germline CDR1 and CDR2 sequences are MDHEN and SYDVKM. The CDR3 loop is CASSVLTGFTDTQYF. In nucleotides, the CDR3 is TGTGCCAGCAGTGTACTGACAGGGTTCACAGATACGCAGTATTTT.